This record covers a single T cell receptor (beta chain). This sample stems from a study of blood T cell repertoires in COVID-19. Study context: Sites across the United States, Italy and Spain contributed samples from acute and convalescent COVID-19.

Germline-derived CDR1 and CDR2 are SGDLS and YYNGEE. This CDR3 spans 15 amino acids. With 4 bases removed from V and 5 bases from J, the gap between germline ends came to 15 bases. In the source study's methods: Reference gene primer amplification gave nucleated cell count estimates. Using immunoSEQ multiplex PCR, the repertoire was profiled, and TCRdb retains in-frame clones only, with some absent. The DNA was the basis for D and trimming; V, J and clone size are from that table. The sample has fewer than 130,000 clones; around 84% are singletons. The rearrangement joins TRBV9 to TRBJ1-4, with D possibly TRBD1 on 6 matching bases. This TCR was recovered from a human donor in a cohort sampled during active COVID-19. The sequencing sample was made of peripheral blood. The CDR3 DNA sequence: TGTGCCAGCAGCCCCCGGGAGGGACAAAATGAAAAACTGTTTTTT. As protein: CASSPREGQNEKLFF.